This T cell receptor (beta chain) was recovered during a study of blood T cell repertoires in COVID-19. In the authors' workflow: Reference gene primers were amplified, and this amplification served to estimate nucleated cell counts. Profiled with immunoSEQ multiplex PCR; TCRdb holds only in-frame clones, not every one. The V and J calls and the clone size are those of that table, but D and trimming were determined from the DNA. The sample has approximately 85,000 clones, roughly 89% seen once. This CDR3 has 15 amino acids. Germline CDR1 is LNHDA and CDR2 is SQIVND (reference sequence). V was cut by 3 bases and J by 0 bases, with 9 bases left in between.

J is TRBJ1-3 and V is TRBV19; D is uncertain. This receptor was identified in a middle-aged man with active or convalescent COVID-19. The sample comprised peripheral blood. CDR3 amino acids: CASSINDYSGNTIYF. The CDR3 DNA reads TGTGCCAGTAGTATCAACGACTACTCTGGAAACACCATATATTTT.